Following are 8 T cell receptor beta chains from one sample sequenced in a study of blood T cell repertoires in COVID-19. Sequenced by immunoSEQ multiplex PCR; TCRdb stores in-frame clones only, minus some. The repertoire includes 300,000 to 350,000 clones, roughly nine tenths of them detected once, and 2.5% to 3.5% sits in the top ten. The specimen sequenced was peripheral blood. Receptor source: a woman aged 30 to 39 with COVID-19, enrolled during active disease.

The sample holds one count of this clone. This chain connects TRBV18 to TRBJ2-7; TRBD2 matches at 7 bases. J lost 5 bases, V lost 4 bases, and 2 bases had no gene match. The CDR3 is 12 amino acids. Germline V gene data show CDR1 as KGHSH and CDR2 as LQKENI. The CDR3 bases are TGTGCCAGCTCACGTGGGGGGGACGAGCAGTACTTC. It translates to CASSRGGDEQYF.

This CDR3 reads CASSHGQGSNTGELFF. In nucleotides, the CDR3 is TGTGCCAGCAGCCATGGACAGGGATCGAACACCGGGGAGCTGTTTTTT. This chain connects TRBV14 to TRBJ2-2; TRBD1 matches 8 bases. The CDR3 contains 16 residues. Trimming removed 3 bases from V and 0 bases from J; junction bases left unmatched: 3. Germline V CDR1 and CDR2: SGHDN, FVKESK. The variable domain in full, with the rest retrieved from reference TRBV14 and TRBJ2-2, is EAGVTQFPSHSVIEKGQTVTLRCDPISGHDNLYWYRRVMGKEIKFLLHFVKESKQDESGMPNNRFLAERTGGTYSTLKVQPAELEDSGVYFCASSHGQGSNTGELFFGEGSRLTVL.

The rearrangement uses TRBV28 and TRBJ1-2; D gene ambiguous. This CDR3 region has 15 residues. Germline lookup yields CDR1 MDHEN and CDR2 SYDVKM. V lost 1 base and J lost 4, with 13 bases in between. Here the CDR3 reads CASSLFTVTRYGYTF. The CDR3 DNA is TGTGCCAGCAGTTTATTTACAGTCACCCGCTATGGCTACACCTTC.

The gene calls are TRBV6-5 and TRBJ1-1; 7 bases map to TRBD1. The V gene end was trimmed by 7 bases and the J gene end by 1 base; junction bases not matched to a gene: 9. There are 15 residues in the CDR3. The germline V gene encodes CDR1 MNHEY and CDR2 SVGAGI. The CDR3 DNA follows: TGTGCCAGCACTCCAACCCGACAGGGGAACACTGAAGCTTTCTTT. Translating gives CASTPTRQGNTEAFF.

This clone turned up a few times. The chain uses TRBV5-1 and TRBJ1-2, with 8 bases lining up with TRBD1. CDR1 and CDR2 (germline): SGHRS, YFSETQ. V was pared by 2 bases and J by 5 bases, with 11 bases of the junction left unmatched. CDR3 length: 16 residues. The CDR3 sequence: CASSLTTNRGNYGYTF. CDR3 nucleotides: TGCGCCAGCAGCTTAACAACGAACAGGGGGAATTATGGCTACACCTTC.

The J gene is TRBJ1-4, the V gene TRBV27; TRBD1 agrees at 8 bases. The CDR3 sequence is 15 residues long. J lost 7 bases, V lost 2 bases, and 6 bases had no gene match. In germline, CDR1 is MNHEY, CDR2 SMNVEV (reference sequence). CDR3 loop: CASSLQGAWSEKLFF. CDR3 nucleotide sequence: TGTGCCAGCAGTTTACAGGGGGCATGGAGTGAAAAACTGTTTTTT.

This rearrangement joins TRBV6-6 to TRBJ2-2, with 9 bases fitting TRBD2. CDR3 size: 16 residues. The germline CDR1 and CDR2 sequences are MNHNY and SVGAGI (reference sequence). After removal of 9 bases from V and 1 base from J, the junction contained 9 bases not matched to a gene. The CDR3 spells CASQPGLALNTGELFF. CDR3 sequence (DNA): TGTGCCAGTCAACCGGGACTAGCACTGAACACCGGGGAGCTGTTTTTT.

This clone was seen a single time. V and J are TRBV2 and TRBJ1-3; no firm D call. The CDR3 spans 13 residues. V lost 8 bases, J lost 3 bases, and 11 bases lay in between. The germline V gene encodes CDR1 SNHLY and CDR2 FYNNEI. The CDR3 sequence: CASGLYDGNTIYF. DNA for the CDR3: TGTGCCAGCGGACTTTACGATGGAAACACCATATATTTT.